Here is one T cell receptor (beta chain) with its context. Its cognate antigen is unknown. The data were taken from a study of graft-versus-host responses after intestinal transplantation. Study in general: Grafts that recipients had were multivisceral, liver-intestinal, or isolated intestinal transplants. Study findings and constraints: Graft-donor T cell macrochimerism in patients accompanied high graft-versus-host to host-versus-graft clonal ratios in allografts. Analysis identified GvH clones in recipient marrow, with some appearing first in ileum or blood.

TCRdb's table, derived via immunoSEQ multiplex PCR, lists solely in-frame clones and lacks some. The sample lists 80,000 to 100,000 clones; about 90% were seen once. Germline CDR1 is GTSNPN and CDR2 is SVGIG (reference sequence). Deletions cut 3 bases from V and 4 bases from J, with 12 bases between. CDR3 length equals 13 residues. The rearrangement links TRBV30 to TRBJ1-2; TRBD1 might be the D (6 bases). The sequence derives from a human donor who received an intestinal transplant. The sample was unstimulated CD4+ T cells sorted from spleen or lymph node cells, taken before intestinal transplant. CDR3 nucleotide sequence: TGTGCCTGGAGCAGGGGACCTTTCTATGGCTACACCTTC. This codes for CAWSRGPFYGYTF.